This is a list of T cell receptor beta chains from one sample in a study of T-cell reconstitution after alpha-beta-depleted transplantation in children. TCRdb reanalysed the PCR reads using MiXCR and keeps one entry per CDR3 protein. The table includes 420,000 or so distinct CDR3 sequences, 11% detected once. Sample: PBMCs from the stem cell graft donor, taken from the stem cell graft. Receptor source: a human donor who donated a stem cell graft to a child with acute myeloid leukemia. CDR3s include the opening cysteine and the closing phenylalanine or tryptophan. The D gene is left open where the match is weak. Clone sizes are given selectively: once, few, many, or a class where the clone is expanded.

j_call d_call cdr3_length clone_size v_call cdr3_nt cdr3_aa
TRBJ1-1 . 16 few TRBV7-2 TGTGCCAGCAGCCCCGAGGTGGGCCCTTGGGTCACTGAAGCTTTCTTT CASSPEVGPWVTEAFF
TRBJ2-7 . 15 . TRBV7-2 TGTGCCAGCAGCTTAGCGTCCGCGGCGGCCTACGAGCAGTACTTC CASSLASAAAYEQYF
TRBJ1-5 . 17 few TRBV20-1 TGCAGTGCTAGAGATACCAGCCAGGGGATGGGACATCAGCCCCAGCATTTT CSARDTSQGMGHQPQHF
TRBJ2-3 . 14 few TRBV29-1 TGCAGCGTTTGTTTAAGGCCTAGCACAGATACGCAGTATTTT CSVCLRPSTDTQYF
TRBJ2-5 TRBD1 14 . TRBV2 TGTGCCAGCAGTGCTCGGACAGGGGCAGAGACCCAGTACTTC CASSARTGAETQYF
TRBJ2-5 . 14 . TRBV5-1 TGCGCCAGCAGCTTGGCAGGATCTCACGAGACCCAGTACTTC CASSLAGSHETQYF
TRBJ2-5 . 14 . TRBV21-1 TGTGCCAGCAGCAAAGGAACAGGGGGAGAGACCCAGTACTTC CASSKGTGGETQYF
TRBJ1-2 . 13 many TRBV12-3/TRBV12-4 TGTGCCAGCAGTTGGGACGGTCCCTATGGCTACACCTTC CASSWDGPYGYTF
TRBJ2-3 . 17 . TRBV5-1 TGCGCCAGCAGCTTGGGATCTTCGGGGGTAAACACAGATACGCAGTATTTT CASSLGSSGVNTDTQYF
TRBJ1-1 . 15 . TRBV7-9 TGTGCCAGCAGCTTAGGAGAGGGGGTTAACACTGAAGCTTTCTTT CASSLGEGVNTEAFF
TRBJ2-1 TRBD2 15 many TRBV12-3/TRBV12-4 TGTGCCAGCAGTCCCCGGAAAGCGGGGAGCAATGAGCAGTTCTTC CASSPRKAGSNEQFF
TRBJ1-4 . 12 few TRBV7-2 TGTGCCAGCAGCTTAGATCTCGGGCGACTGTTTTTT CASSLDLGRLFF
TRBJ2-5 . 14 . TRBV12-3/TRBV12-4 TGTGCCAGCAGAGATACAGGGTCTGGAGAGACCCAGTACTTC CASRDTGSGETQYF
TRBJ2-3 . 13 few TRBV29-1 TGCAGCGCCCCTTCCCCAAGCACAGATACGCAGTATTTT CSAPSPSTDTQYF
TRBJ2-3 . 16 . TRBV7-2 TGTGCCAGCAGCTTAGCTAGGCCAGGCTTCACAGATACGCAGTATTTT CASSLARPGFTDTQYF
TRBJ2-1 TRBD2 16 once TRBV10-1 TGCGCCAGCAGTGCCGCCGGGACTAGCGGTTACAATGAGCAGTTCTTC CASSAAGTSGYNEQFF
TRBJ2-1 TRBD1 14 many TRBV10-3 TGTGCCATCAGTGTCGAGGGGGCCGTCAATGAGCAGTTCTTC CAISVEGAVNEQFF
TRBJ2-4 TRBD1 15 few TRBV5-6 TGTGCCAGCAGCTTGGCGGGGACAGGCGAAAACATTCAGTACTTC CASSLAGTGENIQYF
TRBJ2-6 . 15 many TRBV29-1 TGCGCAATGCTGACGTCACACTCTGGGGCCAACGTCCTGACTTTC CAMLTSHSGANVLTF
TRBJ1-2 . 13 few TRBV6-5 TGTGCCAGCAGTTACGGTCCCAGGGGCGGCTACACCTTC CASSYGPRGGYTF
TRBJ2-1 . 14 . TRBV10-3 TGTGCCATCATGGGGAGTGGGGTCTACAATGAGCAGTTCTTC CAIMGSGVYNEQFF
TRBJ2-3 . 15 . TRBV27 TGTGCCAGCAGAGGAGGAAGACTCGTAGGTGATACGCAGTATTTT CASRGGRLVGDTQYF
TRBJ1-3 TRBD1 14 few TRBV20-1 TGCAGTGCTAGACCAGGGGGAACTGGAAACACCATATATTTT CSARPGGTGNTIYF
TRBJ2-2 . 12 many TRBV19 TGTGCCAGCACAGCGAACACCGGGGAGCTGTTTTTT CASTANTGELFF
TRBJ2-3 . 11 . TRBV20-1 TGCAGTGCCCGAGGCGGGGATACGCAGTATTTT CSARGGDTQYF
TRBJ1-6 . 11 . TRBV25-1 TGTGCCAGCAGTGGAAATTCACCCCTCCACTTT CASSGNSPLHF